This entry is about one TCR beta chain. Method: immunoSEQ multiplex PCR; TCRdb's copy keeps in-frame clones and lacks some. The sample has about 110,000 clones, around 90% seen once; the top ten hold 8% to 9%. This entry belongs to a study of identifying expanded T cells in peripheral blood. The germline V and J ends were trimmed by 7 bases and 7 bases, with 16 bases remaining between them. CDR1 and CDR2 (germline): LNHDA, SQIVND (reference sequence). The CDR3 has 14 residues. The gene calls are TRBV19 and TRBJ2-2; possibly TRBD2 for D (6 bases). Sequencing used blood. The receptor was isolated from a person aged 18 to 70 in good health. The chain's CDR3 is CASILSGSNGELFF. The CDR3 DNA reads as TGTGCCAGTATCCTAAGCGGGTCTAACGGGGAGCTGTTTTTT.